Ten or more counts support the clone carrying this T cell receptor beta chain. Its antigen is currently unknown. This sample is drawn from a study of T cells in Graves' hyperthyroidism and ophthalmopathy. Study findings and constraints: The model predicted ophthalmopathy a median approximately 6.3 months before onset. Most clonotypes expanded in thyroid above 0.001 were likewise present in blood.

Disease duration under 2 months; hyperthyroidism patients were aged 18 to 65. Orbital computed tomography, thyroid ultrasound, serum thyroxine and TRAb, and clinical symptoms together informed the diagnoses. The CDR3 is made up of 15 amino acids. Trimming removed 4 bases at V and 8 bases at J, with 20 bases between. Germline CDR1 is MDHEN and CDR2 is SYDVKM. TCR beta CDR3 regions were amplified from RNA transcripts. The HTBI primer set drove a first-round RT-PCR of the TCR CDR3. TCRdb reprocessed the multiplex PCR reads with MiXCR, giving one entry per CDR3 protein. The sample yields fewer than 800,000 distinct CDR3 sequences, over 15% seen once.

The receptor's source is a man aged 18 to 30 with Graves' hyperthyroidism. The V gene is TRBV28, the J gene TRBJ1-2; TRBD1 is a possible D gene (6 bases). Sequenced: blood. The chain's CDR3 is CASSSTGTLQGGYTF. The CDR3 DNA follows: TGTGCCAGCAGTTCAACCGGGACACTCCAGGGCGGCTACACCTTC.